This TCR beta chain was found in a study of cytomegalovirus exposure and HLA in healthy donors. Study-level information: Earlier results showed 117 million unique TCR beta sequences derived from some 190 million T cells.

V was trimmed by 5 bases and J by 0 bases, leaving 8 bases between them. CDR1 and CDR2 from the germline V gene are LNHNV and YYDKDF (reference sequence). The CDR3 sequence is 14 residues long. PCR primers comprised 60 Vbeta and 13 Jbeta primers. TCRdb's copy holds only in-frame clones and misses some; the assay was immunoSEQ multiplex PCR. The sample records more than 150,000 clones, about 88% being singletons. Donors counted as nominally healthy when sampled, yet unrecorded immune exposures were likely. In this sample, this clone turned up a few times. Its matching antigen is unknown. The study, taken as a whole, reports: Reportedly, fewer N-insertions than the approximately 700-donor mean appeared in an Asian-associated ancestry cluster in a later analysis. Analyzed later, association rates of TCRs varied across HLA loci, with DRB1 most and HLA-C fewest.

The sample comprised PBMCs. This chain connects TRBV15 to TRBJ2-1; D gene ambiguous. This sequence originates from a girl under two years old in good health and CMV-seronegative. The CDR3 DNA reads TGTGCCACCAGCTTGGCTGTCTCCTACAATGAGCAGTTCTTC. It codes for CATSLAVSYNEQFF.